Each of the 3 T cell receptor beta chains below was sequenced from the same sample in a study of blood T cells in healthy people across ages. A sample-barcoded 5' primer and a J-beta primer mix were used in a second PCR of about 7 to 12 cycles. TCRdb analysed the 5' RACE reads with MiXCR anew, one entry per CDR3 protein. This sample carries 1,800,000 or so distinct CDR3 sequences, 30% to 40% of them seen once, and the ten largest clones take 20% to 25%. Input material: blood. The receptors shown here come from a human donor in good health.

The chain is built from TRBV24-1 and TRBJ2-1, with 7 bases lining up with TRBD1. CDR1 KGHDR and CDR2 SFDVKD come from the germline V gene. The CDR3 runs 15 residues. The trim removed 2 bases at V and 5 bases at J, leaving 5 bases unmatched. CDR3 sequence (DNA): TGTGCCACCAGTGATTCCCGGACAGGAAACAATGAGCAGTTCTTC. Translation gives CATSDSRTGNNEQFF.

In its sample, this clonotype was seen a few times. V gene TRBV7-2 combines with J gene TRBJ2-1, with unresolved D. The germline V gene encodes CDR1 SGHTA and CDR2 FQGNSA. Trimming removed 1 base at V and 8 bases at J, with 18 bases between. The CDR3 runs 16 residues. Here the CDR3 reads CASSLVIDRRRDEQFF. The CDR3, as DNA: TGTGCCAGCAGCTTAGTGATTGACCGACGACGGGATGAGCAGTTCTTC. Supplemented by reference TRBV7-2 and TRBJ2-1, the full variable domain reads GAGVSQSPSNKVTEKGKDVELRCDPISGHTALYWYRQSLGQGLEFLIYFQGNSAPDKSGLPSDRFSAERTGGSVSTLTIQRTQQEDSAVYLCASSLVIDRRRDEQFFGPGTRLTVL.

The CDR3 DNA sequence: TGTGCCAGCAGCGTAGGGGGGGATCCCCCCTACGAGCAGTACTTC. It encodes CASSVGGDPPYEQYF. The gene calls are TRBV9 and TRBJ2-7; tentatively, D is TRBD2 (6 bases). Looked up from germline, CDR1 is SGDLS and CDR2 is YYNGEE. CDR3 length: 15 residues. Trimming removed 0 bases at V and 2 bases at J, with 12 bases between. Full variable domain (rest looked up from reference TRBV9 and TRBJ2-7): DSGVTQTPKHLITATGQRVTLRCSPRSGDLSVYWYQQSLDQGLQFLIQYYNGEERAKGNILERFSAQQFPDLHSELNLSSLELGDSALYFCASSVGGDPPYEQYFGPGTRLTVT.